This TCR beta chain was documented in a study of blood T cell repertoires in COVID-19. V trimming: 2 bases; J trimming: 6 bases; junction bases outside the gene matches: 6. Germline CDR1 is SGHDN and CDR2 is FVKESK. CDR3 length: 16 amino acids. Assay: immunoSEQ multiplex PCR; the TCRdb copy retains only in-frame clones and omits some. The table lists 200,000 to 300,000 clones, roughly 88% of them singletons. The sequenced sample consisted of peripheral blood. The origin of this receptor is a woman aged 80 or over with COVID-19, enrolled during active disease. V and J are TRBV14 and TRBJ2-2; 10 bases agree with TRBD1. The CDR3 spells CASSQRTGGIAGELFF. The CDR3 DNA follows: TGTGCCAGCAGCCAACGGACAGGGGGTATCGCCGGGGAGCTGTTTTTT.